The entry below describes one TCR beta chain. These data originate in a study of T cell changes during pregnancy in multiple sclerosis. Germline values: CDR1 SEHNR, CDR2 FQNEAQ (reference sequence). Trimming took 0 bases from V and 3 from J, leaving 9 bases between them. The CDR3 consists of 15 residues. Data came from immunoSEQ multiplex PCR; TCRdb stores just in-frame clones and leaves some out. This table has some 37,000 clones, 80% to 95% appearing once. The sequenced sample was CD4+ T cells from peripheral blood mononuclear cells, obtained after pregnancy. The chain is built from TRBV7-9 and TRBJ1-5; no reliable D call. The receptor comes from a female donor in good health, enrolled as a control in a pregnancy study. This CDR3 is CASSLAAGINQPQHF. CDR3 nucleotide sequence: TGTGCCAGCAGCTTAGCTGCCGGTATCAATCAGCCCCAGCATTTT.